The 12 T cell receptor beta chains below all came from one sample that was sequenced in a study of T-cell reconstitution after alpha-beta-depleted transplantation in children. The authors prepared the TCRbeta library with unique molecular identifiers. TCRdb ran MiXCR on the PCR reads and lists one entry per CDR3 protein. The table records roughly 82,000 distinct CDR3 sequences, around 14% of them present only once. The sample consisted of PBMCs, mostly from graft donor cells, taken 180 days after TCRalphabeta/CD19-depleted stem cell transplant. These receptors all stem from a male patient under 10 years old who had a stem cell transplant for acute lymphoblastic leukemia, so the T cells may come from the graft donor.

This clonotype was counted a few times. The rearrangement uses TRBV20-1 and TRBJ2-3; TRBD1 aligns across 10 bases. This CDR3 is built from 14 residues. In germline, CDR1 is DFQATT, CDR2 SNEGSKA (reference sequence). V gave up 5 bases and J gave up 9 bases; unmatched junction bases: 11. DNA for the CDR3: TGCAGTGCTCCTCCGGGACAGGGGATTGGCACGCAGTATTTT. Amino acids: CSAPPGQGIGTQYF.

This rearrangement joins TRBV27 to TRBJ2-6; TRBD1 matches at 8 bases. The CDR3 extends over 18 amino acids. The trim removed 4 bases at V and 0 bases at J, leaving 8 bases unmatched. The germline V gene encodes CDR1 MNHEY and CDR2 SMNVEV (reference sequence). CDR3 protein: CASSSPGQAISGANVLTF. The DNA for the CDR3 is TGTGCCAGCAGTTCCCCGGGACAGGCGATCTCTGGGGCCAACGTCCTGACTTTC.

The genes are TRBV10-3 and TRBJ2-5, with D perhaps assigned TRBD1 or TRBD2 (6 bases each). The ends were cut back, 3 bases at V and 5 bases at J, with 13 bases in the middle. This CDR3 contains 14 residues. The germline gives CDR1 ENHRY, CDR2 SYGVKD. The DNA of the CDR3 is TGTGCCATCAGTGATGTCCGGGGGCTTGAGACCCAGTACTTC. It yields the protein CAISDVRGLETQYF.

The J gene is TRBJ2-7, the V gene TRBV18, with a possible D match to TRBD1 (6 bases). Germline V lookup: CDR1 KGHSH, CDR2 LQKENI. This CDR3 is built from 14 residues. With 3 bases removed from V and 6 bases from J, the gap between germline ends came to 15 bases. The CDR3 region has the DNA TGTGCCAGCTCACCCTACTTAGGACAGATCGAGCAGTACTTC. Residues: CASSPYLGQIEQYF.

This clonotype has just a few counts. V gene TRBV7-9 combines with J gene TRBJ2-1; 11 bases are shared with TRBD1. The CDR3 spans 17 residues. The germline V gene encodes CDR1 SEHNR and CDR2 FQNEAQ (reference sequence). V dropped 4 bases and J dropped 1; count of bases not matched to a gene: 6. The DNA for the CDR3 is TGTGCCAGCAGCTCCACGGGGACAGGGGGGTCCTACAATGAGCAGTTCTTC. The encoded protein is CASSSTGTGGSYNEQFF.

The chain is built from TRBV7-2 and TRBJ1-2; D remains ambiguous. Looked up from germline, CDR1 is SGHTA and CDR2 is FQGNSA. The CDR3 has 14 residues. The V end was cut by 1 base, the J end by 1 base, with 7 bases between. Here the CDR3 DNA reads TGTGCCAGCAGCTTAGATGGGTATAACTATGGCTACACCTTC. Its protein is CASSLDGYNYGYTF.

This clonotype came up a few times. The chain carries TRBV5-1 and TRBJ2-3; TRBD2 is a possible D gene (5 bases). V lost 0 bases, J lost 1 base, and 12 bases lay in between. Germline lookup yields CDR1 SGHRS and CDR2 YFSETQ. This CDR3 has 16 amino acids. This chain's CDR3 is CASSLGLTRGTDTQYF. CDR3 DNA: TGCGCCAGCAGCTTGGGCCTAACTAGGGGCACAGATACGCAGTATTTT.

This clonotype appeared a few times. This chain uses TRBV28 with TRBJ2-4, with D possibly TRBD1 on 6 matching bases. The CDR3 length is 15 residues. Per the germline V gene, CDR1 is MDHEN and CDR2 is SYDVKM. The ends were cut back, 6 bases at V and 7 bases at J, with 19 bases in the middle. The CDR3 here is CASSPRGGVVNIQYF. In DNA, the CDR3 is TGTGCCAGCAGCCCCCGAGGGGGAGTGGTGAACATTCAGTACTTC.

This clonotype was detected many times. This rearrangement joins TRBV20-1 to TRBJ2-7, with D possibly being TRBD1 (5 bases). Germline V gives CDR1 DFQATT, CDR2 SNEGSKA (reference sequence). The V end lost 0 bases, the J end lost 2 bases, and 8 bases lay between the germline ends. The CDR3 spans 13 residues. CDR3 DNA: TGCAGTGCTAGAGATATGACAGCCTACGAGCAGTACTTC. It translates to CSARDMTAYEQYF.

The chain couples TRBV20-1 to TRBJ1-4; no clear D gene. Germline CDR1 reads DFQATT; CDR2 reads SNEGSKA (reference sequence). The CDR3 is made up of 13 amino acids. V shed 5 bases and J shed 7 bases, with 14 bases lying between them. The CDR3 DNA follows: TGCAGTGCTTCGGACCAGCGTACTGAAAAACTGTTTTTT. Translation gives CSASDQRTEKLFF.

This clonotype has more than one count but fewer than ten. The chain combines TRBV18 with TRBJ2-3; the match to TRBD1 covers 7 bases. V gave up 5 bases and J gave up 4 bases; unmatched junction bases: 9. The CDR3 sequence is 15 residues long. Germline loops: CDR1 KGHSH, CDR2 LQKENI. As DNA, the CDR3 is TGTGCCAGCTCAACATCCGGGACAGCATCAGATACGCAGTATTTT. This gives the protein CASSTSGTASDTQYF.

The chain employs TRBV5-1 and TRBJ1-1, with TRBD1 matching 11 bases. The CDR3 spans 14 residues. The trim removed 1 base at V and 9 bases at J, leaving 5 bases unmatched. CDR1 SGHRS and CDR2 YFSETQ come from the germline V gene. The CDR3 loop reads CASSLTDRGLKAFF. CDR3 in DNA: TGCGCCAGCAGCTTGACGGACAGGGGGCTCAAAGCTTTCTTT. Using reference TRBV5-1 and TRBJ1-1 for the parts outside the CDR3, the full variable domain is KAGVTQTPRYLIKTRGQQVTLSCSPISGHRSVSWYQQTPGQGLQFLFEYFSETQRNKGNFPGRFSGRQFSNSRSEMNVSTLELGDSALYLCASSLTDRGLKAFFGQGTRLTVV.